This TCR beta chain is drawn from a study of T cell repertoires in aging, cancer and after chemotherapy. As for the study in general: Donors were grouped into six age bands spanning 30 or younger through 70 or older. General study results and limits: Healthy donors lost TCR diversity with age mainly through richness, cancer patients through richness and evenness.

TRB rearrangements spanning V, D and J were amplified using mixed TRB-A/B primers. TCRdb reanalysed the multiplex PCR reads using MiXCR and keeps one entry per CDR3 protein. In the table there are approximately 2,300 distinct CDR3 sequences, roughly 25% of which are singletons. This clonotype is large (0.1 to 1%) in the sample. Its antigen remains unknown. The template was genomic DNA from peripheral blood, not RNA. This CDR3 has 12 amino acids. Germline V gives CDR1 DFQATT, CDR2 SNEGSKA (reference sequence). Trimming removed 1 base from V and 1 base from J, with 4 bases in between. This chain links TRBV20-1 with TRBJ1-1; no clear D gene. The sample was blood. The TCR sequence derives from a human donor with a solid tumor. The CDR3 region is CSARGGNTEAFF. The CDR3 DNA reads TGCAGTGCTAGAGGCGGGAACACTGAAGCTTTCTTT.